These 11 T cell receptor beta chains originate from one sample sequenced in a study of cytomegalovirus exposure and HLA in healthy donors. This PCR relied on a set of 60 Vbeta primers and 13 Jbeta primers. Only in-frame clones appear in the TCRdb table, and some are missing; sequencing was by immunoSEQ multiplex PCR. The sample contains some 150,000 clones, more than 75% of which appear only once. Sequencing was performed on PBMCs. Receptors were obtained from a woman between 18 and 29 years old in good health and CMV-seronegative.

The chain has TRBV7-9 and TRBJ2-7; D gene uncertain. The CDR3 extends over 14 amino acids. Germline V gene data show CDR1 as SEHNR and CDR2 as FQNEAQ (reference sequence). Trimming stripped 5 bases from V and 2 bases from J, with 13 bases between. CDR3 bases: TGTGCCAGCAGCCAAAAAGACACTCCCTACGAGCAGTACTTC. Encoded protein: CASSQKDTPYEQYF.

The rearrangement links TRBV19 to TRBJ2-3; 7 bases are shared with TRBD1. CDR1 is LNHDA, CDR2 SQIVND, per germline (reference sequence). V was pared by 6 bases and J by 0 bases, with 3 bases of the junction left unmatched. This CDR3 contains 14 residues. Written as DNA, the CDR3 is TGTGCCAGTAGGAGGGGGCTGAGCACAGATACGCAGTATTTT. This encodes CASRRGLSTDTQYF.

The V call is TRBV4-2, the J call TRBJ1-4; D gene ambiguous. Germline loops: CDR1 LGHNA, CDR2 YNFKEQ. Trimming took off 0 bases at V and 8 bases at J, with 28 bases between the two ends. The CDR3 is 20 residues long. The CDR3 nucleotides read TGTGCCAGCAGCCAAGAAAGTGTCCGAGGCTACGGCACTATTCGCGAAAAACTGTTTTTT. Protein sequence: CASSQESVRGYGTIREKLFF.

The chain couples TRBV7-8 to TRBJ1-6, with D unclear. Per the germline V gene, CDR1 is SGHVS and CDR2 is FQNEAQ. This CDR3 comprises 15 residues. V was shortened by 1 base and J by 10 bases, with 14 bases between the two germline ends. In nucleotides, the CDR3 is TGTGCCAGCAGCTTAGATATGAGGGAGTCCTCACCCCTCCACTTT. Amino acids: CASSLDMRESSPLHF.

This clone has a handful of counts. The chain has TRBV5-6 and TRBJ2-3; weak D call: TRBD1 (6 bases). V dropped 5 bases and J dropped 3 bases, with 16 bases sitting between them. CDR3 length: 15 amino acids. Looked up from germline, CDR1 is SGHDT and CDR2 is YYEEEE. CDR3 sequence reads: CASSFDRIGTDTQYF. CDR3 bases: TGTGCCAGCAGTTTTGACAGGATCGGAACAGATACGCAGTATTTT.

This chain links TRBV5-6 with TRBJ2-3; 7 nucleotides match TRBD2. This CDR3 has 12 amino acids. Germline loops: CDR1 SGHDT, CDR2 YYEEEE. The V and J ends lost 3 bases and 6 bases, in that order; junction bases with no gene match: 1. This chain's CDR3 is CASSWGGDTQYF. The DNA for the CDR3 is TGTGCCAGCAGCTGGGGGGGGGATACGCAGTATTTT.

The chain recombines TRBV4-2 with TRBJ1-2, with unresolved D. The V gene's germline CDR1 is LGHNA and CDR2 YNFKEQ. This CDR3 contains 15 residues. Trimming shortened V by 1 base and J by 2 bases, and 11 bases separated the two germline ends. For the CDR3, the DNA is TGTGCCAGCAGCCAAGTCTATAGCTTCAACTATGGCTACACCTTC. Its translation is CASSQVYSFNYGYTF.

The chain has TRBV7-2 and TRBJ2-3, with 15 positions matching TRBD2. This CDR3 region has 16 residues. V trimming: 5 bases; J trimming: 6 bases; junction bases outside the gene matches: 6. The germline V gene encodes CDR1 SGHTA and CDR2 FQGNSA. CDR3 in DNA: TGTGCCAGCAGCCTGGGACTAGCGGGAGGTCTGGATACGCAGTATTTT. Its protein product is CASSLGLAGGLDTQYF.

The J gene is TRBJ2-7, the V gene TRBV2; D is ambiguous. Germline CDR1 reads SNHLY; CDR2 reads FYNNEI. Trimming removed 4 bases at V and 5 bases at J, with 6 bases between. The CDR3 length is 11 residues. The CDR3 spells CASSAGHEQYF. DNA for the CDR3: TGTGCCAGCAGTGCAGGCCACGAGCAGTACTTC.

The chain employs TRBV6-6 and TRBJ1-2; TRBD1 matches 7 bases. Trimming cost V 6 bases and J 7 bases; bases outside gene matches: 8. Germline V lookup: CDR1 MNHNY, CDR2 SVGAGI (reference sequence). The CDR3 is 13 amino acids. CDR3 amino acids: CASSPVGDSGYTF. Here the CDR3 DNA reads TGTGCCAGCAGCCCCGTAGGGGACAGTGGCTACACCTTC.

The chain recombines TRBV7-9 with TRBJ2-7, with D possibly being TRBD1 (6 bases). V lost 5 bases to trimming and J lost 0 bases, with 11 bases between them. The CDR3 consists of 14 residues. Germline CDR1 and CDR2: SEHNR and FQNEAQ (reference sequence). The CDR3: CASSDDRSSYEQYF. As DNA, the CDR3 is TGTGCCAGCAGCGACGACAGGTCCTCCTACGAGCAGTACTTC.